This T cell receptor beta chain is drawn from a study of blood T cell repertoires in COVID-19. Study overall: Material from acute and convalescent COVID-19 was sourced from the United States, Italy and Spain.

Method: immunoSEQ multiplex PCR; TCRdb's copy keeps in-frame clones and lacks some. Among 25,000 or so clones listed, roughly 88% were seen once. The V gene end was trimmed by 4 bases and the J gene end by 5 bases; junction bases not matched to a gene: 11. Germline V gene sequence: CDR1 SQVTM, CDR2 ANQGSEA. The CDR3 runs 15 residues. V and J are TRBV29-1 and TRBJ1-1, with 9 bases identical to TRBD1. Sequenced sample: peripheral blood. The clonotype was recovered from a woman aged 45-59 years with active COVID-19. CDR3 protein: CSVAHPTGGATEAFF. DNA for the CDR3: TGCAGCGTTGCGCACCCCACAGGGGGCGCGACTGAAGCTTTCTTT.